The rows below give T cell receptor beta chains drawn from one sample of a study of blood T cell repertoires in COVID-19. Only in-frame clones appear in the TCRdb table, and some are missing; sequencing was by immunoSEQ multiplex PCR. The sample contains 170,000 or so clones, around nine tenths of which appear only once. Material: peripheral blood. Source of these receptors: a man aged 45-65 years with acute or convalescent COVID-19. Each CDR3 is given without its conserved first and last residue. Some rows mark clone size as missing; the rest say once, few, many or name a class of expanded clone.

>.|TRBJ2-5|TRBV28
ASSFPTSVGGETQY
>.|TRBJ2-7|TRBV7-8
ASSLRTGYEQY
>.|TRBJ2-7|TRBV27
ASSTRSRLGLAGLYEQY
>.|TRBJ2-3|TRBV6-1
ASSEASGTDTQY
>.|TRBJ1-1|TRBV30
AWSGTGGDEAF
>.|TRBJ1-2|TRBV7-2
ASSTGQHYGYT
>.|TRBJ2-3|TRBV5-1
ASSIGTPTDTQY
>.|TRBJ1-5|TRBV28
ASSLPADSMSPQH
>.|TRBJ1-6|TRBV6-6
ASSTVATESPLH
>.|TRBJ1-1|TRBV5-8
ASTLGAYRGHMNTEAF
>.|TRBJ1-2|TRBV12-3/TRBV12-4
ASSSDRENGYT
>.|TRBJ1-5|TRBV7-8
ASSPGQVGNQPQH
>.|TRBJ2-7|TRBV28
ASRTGDFYEQY
>.|TRBJ1-4|TRBV19
ASSMTGTNEKLF
>few|TRBJ2-7|TRBV18
ASSSLWAGDSYEQY
>.|TRBJ1-2|TRBV19
ASSSLGTGKGLGYT
>.|TRBJ2-1|TRBV15
ATSRERRGDEQF
>.|TRBJ1-5|TRBV3-1/TRBV3-2
ASSQVDNQPQH
>.|TRBJ1-3|TRBV5-1
ASSLPPSDSSSGNTIY
>.|TRBJ2-3|TRBV6-5
ASRGRARDTQY
>.|TRBJ1-2|TRBV5-1
ASSLETGDLLATT
>.|TRBJ2-3|TRBV11-2
ASSSRTGYTDTQY
>.|TRBJ2-6|TRBV3-1/TRBV3-2
ASSQGRGRGANVLT
>.|TRBJ1-5|TRBV6-1
ASSGGQRVSNQPQH
>.|TRBJ2-5|TRBV7-2
ASSLVVRQETQY
>.|TRBJ2-3|TRBV7-9
ASSGGTSGYSDTQY
>.|TRBJ1-6|TRBV9
ASSLTLGGPNSPLH
>.|TRBJ1-3|TRBV4-1
ASSLGQSGNTIY
>.|TRBJ2-2|TRBV7-6
ASSFRDRGVTGELF
>few|TRBJ2-4|TRBV4-1
ASSLPPRTGKNIQY
>.|TRBJ1-3|TRBV27
ASSPTGVRYRNTIY
>.|TRBJ1-1|TRBV7-2
ASSPGGTGNTEAF
>once|TRBJ2-1|TRBV3-1/TRBV3-2
ASSHKSSYNEQF
>.|TRBJ2-3|TRBV27
ASSLHDRGPTDTQY
>.|TRBJ1-2|TRBV7-2
ASSFRGSNYGYT
>.|TRBJ2-3|TRBV29-1
SAKWGSQDTQY
>.|TRBJ2-5|TRBV5-1
ASSGGRHQETQY
>.|TRBJ1-5|TRBV27
ASSLGSSGNQPQH
>.|TRBJ1-1|TRBV5-4
ASSSPSLGGGTEAF
>.|TRBJ2-2|TRBV4-1
ASSRRGQLTTGELF
>.|TRBJ2-3|TRBV7-2
ASNPTGLAGGTQY
>.|TRBJ1-3|TRBV28
ASSQLGTGAGNTIY
>.|TRBJ2-7|TRBV4-1
ASSQDRLGSYEQY
>.|TRBJ2-1|TRBV5-1
ASKPGQTYNEQF
>.|TRBJ2-3|TRBV13
ASSRLAGGSTDTQY
>once|TRBJ2-5|TRBV18
ASSPAPGDWETQY
>.|TRBJ1-2|TRBV9
ASSKGESVLYGYT
>.|TRBJ2-2|TRBV18
ASSRTSGANTGELF